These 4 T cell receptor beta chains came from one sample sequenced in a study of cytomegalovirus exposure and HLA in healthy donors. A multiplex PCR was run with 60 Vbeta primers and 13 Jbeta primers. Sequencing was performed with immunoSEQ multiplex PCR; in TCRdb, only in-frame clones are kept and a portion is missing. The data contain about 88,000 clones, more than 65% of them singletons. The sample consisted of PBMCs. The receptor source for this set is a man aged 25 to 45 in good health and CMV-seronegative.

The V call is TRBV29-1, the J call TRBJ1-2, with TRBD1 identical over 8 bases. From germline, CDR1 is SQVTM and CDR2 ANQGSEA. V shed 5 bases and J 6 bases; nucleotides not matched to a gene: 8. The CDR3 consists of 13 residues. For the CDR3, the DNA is TGCAGCGTTAGACAGGGGCGTACCGATGGCTACACCTTC. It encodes CSVRQGRTDGYTF.

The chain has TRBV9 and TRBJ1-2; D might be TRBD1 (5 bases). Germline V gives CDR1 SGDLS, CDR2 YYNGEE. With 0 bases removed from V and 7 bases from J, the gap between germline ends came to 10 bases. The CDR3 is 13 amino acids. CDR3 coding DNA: TGTGCCAGCAGCGTAGAGGGGAATGGTGGCTACACCTTC. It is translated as CASSVEGNGGYTF.

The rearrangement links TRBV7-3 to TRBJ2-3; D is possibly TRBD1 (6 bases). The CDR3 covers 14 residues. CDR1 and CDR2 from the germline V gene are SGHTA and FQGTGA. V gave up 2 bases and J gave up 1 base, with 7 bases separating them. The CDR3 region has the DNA TGTGCCAGCAGCTTAGGACAGCGCACAGATACGCAGTATTTT. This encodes CASSLGQRTDTQYF.

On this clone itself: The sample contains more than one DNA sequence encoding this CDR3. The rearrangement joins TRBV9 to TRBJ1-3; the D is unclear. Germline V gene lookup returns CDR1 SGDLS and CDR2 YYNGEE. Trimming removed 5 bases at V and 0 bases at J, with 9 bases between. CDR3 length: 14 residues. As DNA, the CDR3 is TGTGCCAGCAGTGTCCTTTCCTCTGGAAACACCATATATTTT. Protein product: CASSVLSSGNTIYF.